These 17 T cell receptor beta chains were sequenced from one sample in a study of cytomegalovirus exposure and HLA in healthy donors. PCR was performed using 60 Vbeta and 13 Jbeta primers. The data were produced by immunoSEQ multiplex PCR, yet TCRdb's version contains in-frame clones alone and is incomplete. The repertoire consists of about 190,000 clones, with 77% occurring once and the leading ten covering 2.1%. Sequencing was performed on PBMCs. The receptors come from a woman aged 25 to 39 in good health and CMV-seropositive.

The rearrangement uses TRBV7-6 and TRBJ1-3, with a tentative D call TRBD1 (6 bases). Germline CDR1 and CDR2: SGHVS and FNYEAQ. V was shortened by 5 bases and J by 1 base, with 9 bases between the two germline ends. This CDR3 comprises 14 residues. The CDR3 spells CASSRTESGNTIYF. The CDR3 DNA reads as TGTGCCAGCAGCCGGACAGAATCTGGAAACACCATATATTTT.

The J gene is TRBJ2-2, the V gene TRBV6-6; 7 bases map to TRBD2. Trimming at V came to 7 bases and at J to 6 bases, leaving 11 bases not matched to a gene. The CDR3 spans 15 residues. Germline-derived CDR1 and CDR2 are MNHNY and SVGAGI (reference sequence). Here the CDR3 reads CASTPGGETSGELFF. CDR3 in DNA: TGTGCCAGCACCCCTGGGGGGGAGACGTCCGGGGAGCTGTTTTTT.

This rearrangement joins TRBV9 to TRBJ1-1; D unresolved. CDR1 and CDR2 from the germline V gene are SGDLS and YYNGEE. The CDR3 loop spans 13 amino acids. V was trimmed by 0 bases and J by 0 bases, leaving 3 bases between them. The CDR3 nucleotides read TGTGCCAGCAGCGTAGCGGTGAACACTGAAGCTTTCTTT. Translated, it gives CASSVAVNTEAFF.

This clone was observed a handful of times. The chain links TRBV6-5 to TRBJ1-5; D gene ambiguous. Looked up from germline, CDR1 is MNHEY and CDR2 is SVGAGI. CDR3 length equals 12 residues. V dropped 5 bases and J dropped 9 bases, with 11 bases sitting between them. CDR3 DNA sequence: TGTGCCAGCAGTGGAGCAGTGGGGCCCCAGCATTTT. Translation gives CASSGAVGPQHF.

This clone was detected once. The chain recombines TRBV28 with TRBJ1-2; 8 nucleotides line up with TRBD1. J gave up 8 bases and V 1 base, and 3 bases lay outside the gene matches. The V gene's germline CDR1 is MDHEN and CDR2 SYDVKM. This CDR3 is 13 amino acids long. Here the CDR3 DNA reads TGTGCCAGCAGTTTATTACAGGGGGGAGGCTACACCTTC. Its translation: CASSLLQGGGYTF.

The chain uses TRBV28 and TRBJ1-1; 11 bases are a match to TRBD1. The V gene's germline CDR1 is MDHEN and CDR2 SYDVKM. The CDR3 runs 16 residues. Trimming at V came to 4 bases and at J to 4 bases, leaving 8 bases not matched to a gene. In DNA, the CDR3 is TGTGCCAGCAGTTGGGGACAGGGGGGAGTGGGCACTGAAGCTTTCTTT. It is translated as CASSWGQGGVGTEAFF.

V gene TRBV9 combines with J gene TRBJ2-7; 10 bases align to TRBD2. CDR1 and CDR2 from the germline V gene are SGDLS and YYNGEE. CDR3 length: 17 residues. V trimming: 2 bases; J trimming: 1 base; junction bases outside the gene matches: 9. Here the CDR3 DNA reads TGTGCCAGCAGCGTTTCGGGACTAGCGCCTCCGTCCTACGAGCAGTACTTC. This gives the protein CASSVSGLAPPSYEQYF.

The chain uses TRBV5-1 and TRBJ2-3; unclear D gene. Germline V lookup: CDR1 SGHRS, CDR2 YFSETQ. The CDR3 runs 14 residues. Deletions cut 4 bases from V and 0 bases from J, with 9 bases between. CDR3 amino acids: CASSPSSSTDTQYF. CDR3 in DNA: TGCGCCAGCAGCCCCAGTTCTAGCACAGATACGCAGTATTTT.

The CDR3 sequence is CASSTLAAASSYNEQFF. CDR3 nucleotide sequence: TGTGCCAGTAGTACCCTAGCGGCTGCAAGCTCCTACAATGAGCAGTTCTTC. The J gene is TRBJ2-1, the V gene TRBV19, with 7 bases identical to TRBD2. CDR1 is LNHDA and CDR2 is SQIVND in the germline V gene (reference sequence). Germline trimming cut 4 bases from V and 0 bases from J; bases unmatched to any gene: 9. CDR3 length equals 17 residues.

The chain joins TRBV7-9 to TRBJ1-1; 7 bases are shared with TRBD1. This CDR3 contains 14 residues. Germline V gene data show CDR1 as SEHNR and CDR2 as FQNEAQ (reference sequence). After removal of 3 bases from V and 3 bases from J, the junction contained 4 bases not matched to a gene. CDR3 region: CASSLSTGHTEAFF. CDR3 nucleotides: TGTGCCAGCAGCTTGTCGACAGGGCACACTGAAGCTTTCTTT.

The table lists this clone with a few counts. In DNA, the CDR3 is TGTGCCAGCAGCGTAGCTTCGGGAGACTCCTACAATGAGCAGTTCTTC. This translates into CASSVASGDSYNEQFF. This chain uses TRBV9 with TRBJ2-1; TRBD2 is a possible D gene (6 bases). Looked up from germline, CDR1 is SGDLS and CDR2 is YYNGEE. The CDR3 length is 16 residues. The V gene lost 0 bases and the J gene lost 0 bases, with 10 bases spanning the gap. Filled out from reference TRBV9 and TRBJ2-1, the complete variable domain reads DSGVTQTPKHLITATGQRVTLRCSPRSGDLSVYWYQQSLDQGLQFLIQYYNGEERAKGNILERFSAQQFPDLHSELNLSSLELGDSALYFCASSVASGDSYNEQFFGPGTRLTVL.

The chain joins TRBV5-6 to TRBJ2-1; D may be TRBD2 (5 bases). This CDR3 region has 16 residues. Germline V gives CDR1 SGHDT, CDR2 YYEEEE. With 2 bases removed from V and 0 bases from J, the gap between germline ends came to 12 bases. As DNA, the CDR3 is TGTGCCAGCAGCTTACCGACGGGGAGCTCCTACAATGAGCAGTTCTTC. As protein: CASSLPTGSSYNEQFF.

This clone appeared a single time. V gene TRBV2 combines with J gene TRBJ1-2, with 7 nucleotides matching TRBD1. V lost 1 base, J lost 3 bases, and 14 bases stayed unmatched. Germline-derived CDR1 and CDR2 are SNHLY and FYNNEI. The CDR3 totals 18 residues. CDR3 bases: TGTGCCAGCAGTGAAGACAACGTAGGGGGCAAGATGGACTATGGCTACACCTTC. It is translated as CASSEDNVGGKMDYGYTF. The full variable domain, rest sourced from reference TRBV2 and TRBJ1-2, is EPEVTQTPSHQVTQMGQEVILRCVPISNHLYFYWYRQILGQKVEFLVSFYNNEISEKSEIFDDQFSVERPDGSNFTLKIRSTKLEDSAMYFCASSEDNVGGKMDYGYTFGSGTRLTVV.

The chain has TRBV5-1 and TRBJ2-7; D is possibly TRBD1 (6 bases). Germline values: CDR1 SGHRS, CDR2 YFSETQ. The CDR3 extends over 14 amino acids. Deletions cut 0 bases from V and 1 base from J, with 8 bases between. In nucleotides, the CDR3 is TGCGCCAGCAGCTTGGACAGGGAGTCCTACGAGCAGTACTTC. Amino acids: CASSLDRESYEQYF. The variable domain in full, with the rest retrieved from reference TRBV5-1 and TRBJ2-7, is KAGVTQTPRYLIKTRGQQVTLSCSPISGHRSVSWYQQTPGQGLQFLFEYFSETQRNKGNFPGRFSGRQFSNSRSEMNVSTLELGDSALYLCASSLDRESYEQYFGPGTRLTVT.

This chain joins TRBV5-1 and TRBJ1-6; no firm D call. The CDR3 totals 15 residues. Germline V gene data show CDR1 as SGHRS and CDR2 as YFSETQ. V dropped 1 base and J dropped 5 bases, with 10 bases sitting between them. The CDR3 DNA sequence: TGCGCCAGCAGCTTGATGAGGGATAATAATTCACCCCTCCACTTT. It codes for CASSLMRDNNSPLHF.

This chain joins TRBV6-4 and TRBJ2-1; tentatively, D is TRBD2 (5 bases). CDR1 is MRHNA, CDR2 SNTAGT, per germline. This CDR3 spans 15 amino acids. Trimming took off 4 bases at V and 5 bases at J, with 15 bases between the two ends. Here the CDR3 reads CASSASFGNNNEQFF. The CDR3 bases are TGTGCCAGCAGTGCTTCGTTCGGGAATAACAATGAGCAGTTCTTC.

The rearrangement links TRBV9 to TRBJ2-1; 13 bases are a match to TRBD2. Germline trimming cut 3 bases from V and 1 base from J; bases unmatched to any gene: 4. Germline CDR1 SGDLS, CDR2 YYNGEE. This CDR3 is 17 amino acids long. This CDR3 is CASSDRTSGSSYNEQFF. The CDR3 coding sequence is TGTGCCAGCAGCGACCGGACTAGCGGGAGTTCCTACAATGAGCAGTTCTTC.